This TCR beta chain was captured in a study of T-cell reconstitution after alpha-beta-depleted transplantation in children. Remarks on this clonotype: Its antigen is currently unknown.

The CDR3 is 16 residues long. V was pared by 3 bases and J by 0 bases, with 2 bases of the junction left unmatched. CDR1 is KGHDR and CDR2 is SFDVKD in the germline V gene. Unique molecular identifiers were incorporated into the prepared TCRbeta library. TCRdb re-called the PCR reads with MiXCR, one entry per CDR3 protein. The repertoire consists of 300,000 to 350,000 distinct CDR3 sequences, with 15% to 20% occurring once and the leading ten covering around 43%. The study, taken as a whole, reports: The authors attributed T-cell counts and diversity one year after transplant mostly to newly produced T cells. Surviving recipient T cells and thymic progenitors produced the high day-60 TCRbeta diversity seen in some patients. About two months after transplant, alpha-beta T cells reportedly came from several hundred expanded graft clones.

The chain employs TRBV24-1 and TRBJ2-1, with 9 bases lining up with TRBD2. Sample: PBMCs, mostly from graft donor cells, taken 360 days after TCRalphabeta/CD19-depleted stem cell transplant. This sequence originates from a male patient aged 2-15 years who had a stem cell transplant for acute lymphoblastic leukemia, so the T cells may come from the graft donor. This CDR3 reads CATSDGSGSSYNEQFF. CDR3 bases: TGTGCCACCAGTGATGGTAGCGGGAGCTCCTACAATGAGCAGTTCTTC.